This T cell receptor (beta chain) was identified during a study of blood T cells in healthy people across ages (dated by TCRdb to 2015 to 2017). For the study in its entirety: In model experiments, template switching captured about one uniquely barcoded TCR beta cDNA molecule for every two T cells. The donors were split into four age groups: young (average approximately 16 years), middle-aged (39), aged (roughly 60) and long-lived (over 75). The study measured age-related changes in TCR beta repertoire diversity using deep sequencing normalized with unique cDNA molecular identifiers. For two donors (one aged 18 to 29 and one aged 80 or older), the study analyzed two additional independent replicas of 1 million unique cDNA reads from the same blood draw. General conclusions and limits of the study: The CMV infection status of donors was not known, potentially confounding age-related changes in expanded clonotypes. The long-lived group showed more naive CD4+ T cells, fewer expanded clones and increased TCR diversity than the aged group, suggesting age selection. Because profiling used bulk unsorted PBMCs, naive and antigen-experienced compartments could not be compared conclusively. Estimates of total diversity based on one million sequenced T cells were regarded as lower bounds and as underestimates. Observed TCR beta diversity per million T cells fell roughly linearly with age, and a significant reduction was already apparent by age roughly 41. There was a strong correlation between observed TCR beta diversity and the percentage of naive T cells measured by flow cytometry.

The roughly 39 donors, aged about 6 to 90 years, were systemically healthy Caucasian individuals from Russia. Each donor gave 8 to 10 milliliters of peripheral blood, collected into EDTA-treated Vacutainer tubes. Ficoll-Paque density-gradient centrifugation was used to isolate PBMCs, with at least 7 million obtained per sample. Total RNA, at least 5 micrograms per sample, was extracted from PBMCs with Trizol reagent. Naive CD45RAhigh/CD27high T cell percentages were measured by flow cytometry on a PBMC aliquot from every donor. The library was generated by 5' RACE. The reads were generated on an Illumina HiSeq 2500. A second roughly 6 to 12 cycle PCR used a sample-barcoded 5' primer and a J-beta primer mix. Each TCR beta cDNA molecule received a unique molecular identifier from a template-switch 5' adaptor carrying 12 random nucleotides. Each sample yielded at least 3 million CDR3-containing paired-end reads. All of the RNA was converted into first-strand cDNA using the Mint cDNA synthesis kit, with a TRBC-specific oligonucleotide serving as the primer. All cDNA was treated with uracil-DNA glycosylase and then went through a first 18-cycle PCR with the universal primers M1SS and BC2_uni_R. The authors processed their data as follows. Each sample was normalized by randomly selecting 1 million high-quality reads, each carrying a distinct molecular identifier. Instead of being binned into consensus sequences, reads that shared molecular identifiers were thrown out. MiTCR, set to a Q25 quality threshold and the strictest error-elimination algorithm, was used for CDR3 identification, clonotype clustering and error correction. A nonparametric unseen species model with Euler transformation was used to estimate a lower bound on total TCR beta diversity. TCRdb trimmed public reads at Q25 via fastp, called clones via MiXCR and kept in-frame beta chains. CDR3 protein sequences are deduplicated, and each keeps its most common genes and DNA. The V and J calls and clone size come from TCRdb's table, not from the authors' own analysis. Here the sample has approximately 490,000 distinct CDR3 sequences; under 30% occur a single time. The ten biggest clones cover around 10% of the sample.

This clonotype has more than one count but fewer than ten. Its recognized antigen is unknown. No much larger clone is present one base from it, and per-base qualities are unavailable. This sample was also put to use in a study of T cells of mothers and their children. The second source states: Donors were nine systemically healthy Caucasian individuals: three mothers and their six children. cDNA synthesis used all of the extracted RNA, with approximately 1.4 ug of RNA in each 15 ul reaction. Sample barcodes and 2-4 random nucleotides were added via the M1S primer in the second PCR. Over 8.5 million TCR beta CDR3 reads were obtained for each mother, and approximately 3 million reads were obtained for each child. TCR recombination output is similarly shaped by thymic selection in related and unrelated pairs, with a minor effect exerted by inherited differences. Related mother-child pairs always showed normalized repertoire overlap that was slightly higher than in unrelated mother-child pairs, though the difference was never significant. No persistent microchimeric T cell clones were detected, at a sensitivity of 90 to 100 clones per million clonotypes. In the study, deep NGS was used to compare the TCR beta repertoires of mothers and children, and features distinguishing related mother-child pairs from unrelated individuals were sought. The mean age was around 42 +/- 4 years for the mothers and approximately 11 +/- 4 years for the children. After adapters were ligated using NEBNext reagents, the libraries underwent 100+100 nt paired-end sequencing on an Illumina HiSeq 2000. Mother and child libraries were prepared a month apart and sequenced in separate runs to prevent cross-contamination. Between about 500,000 and 2,300,000 distinct TCR beta clonotypes were identified per donor. Naive TCR beta clonotypes were estimated from low-frequency clonotypes matched to each donor's FACS-determined naive share, without sorting.

The sequencing input was blood. This TCR was recovered from a boy aged 5-17 years in good health.

This receptor carries the CDR3 CASSFQGQNTEAFF. The DNA sequence follows: TGTGCCAGCAGCTTCCAGGGACAGAACACTGAAGCTTTCTTT. Recombination joined TRBV7-9 with TRBJ1-1; the D region possibly corresponds to TRBD1 (6 bases align). Deletion took 3 bases off V and 1 base off J, with a span of 9 bases between the germline ends. Counted from cysteine to phenylalanine, this CDR3 has 14 amino acids. Just the 42-base CDR3 DNA is kept, in frame starting at base 1. The germline V gene encodes CDR1 SEHNR and CDR2 FQNEAQ (reference sequence).